The clone carrying this T cell receptor beta chain was seen ten or more times. As yet, its antigen is unknown. This sample stems from a study of T cell clonality in common variable immunodeficiency. General study results and limits: Fewer deletions and N-nucleotide insertions were reportedly seen in common variable immunodeficiency TCR beta sequences. CVID subjects showed higher TCRbeta clonality than healthy controls.

Clones were read by immunoSEQ multiplex PCR, and TCRdb kept only the in-frame ones, dropping some. The specimen gives about 37,000 clones without singletons; the ten biggest hold 0.75% to 1%. The sequence came from a person aged 18 to 70 in good health. Specimen: peripheral blood mononuclear cells.

CDR3 sequence: CASSLSSAGYGYTF. The CDR3 DNA, read in part, is TGTGCCAGCAGTTTAAGTTCGGCGGGCTATGGC. The J gene is TRBJ1-2, the V gene TRBV12-3 or TRBV12-4, with unresolved D. The read is 3 residues too short to cover the CDR3 end, so that end is filled in from the germline J gene. V was trimmed by 2 bases and J by 4 bases, leaving 11 bases between them. This CDR3 is 14 amino acids long.